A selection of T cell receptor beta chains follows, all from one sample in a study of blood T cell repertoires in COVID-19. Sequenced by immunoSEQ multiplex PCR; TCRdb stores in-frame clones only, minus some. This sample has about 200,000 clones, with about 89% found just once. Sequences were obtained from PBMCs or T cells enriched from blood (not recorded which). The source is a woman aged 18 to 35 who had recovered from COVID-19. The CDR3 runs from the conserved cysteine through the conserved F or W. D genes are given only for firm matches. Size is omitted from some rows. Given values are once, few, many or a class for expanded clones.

cdr3_aa: CASRTGTSGGASETQYF; cdr3_nt: TGTGCCAGCAGGACCGGGACTAGCGGGGGGGCCTCGGAGACCCAGTACTTC; d_call: TRBD2; j_call: TRBJ2-5; v_call: TRBV25-1; clone_size: NA
cdr3_aa: CASSLSRGHDSPLHF; cdr3_nt: TGTGCCAGCAGCTTGAGCAGAGGGCACGATTCACCCCTCCACTTT; d_call: NA; j_call: TRBJ1-6; v_call: TRBV7-9; clone_size: NA
cdr3_aa: CASSFLQGNYGYTF; cdr3_nt: TGTGCCAGCAGCTTTCTACAGGGGAACTATGGCTACACCTTC; d_call: TRBD1; j_call: TRBJ1-2; v_call: TRBV7-9; clone_size: once
cdr3_aa: CASRKLEGTGGFVRGAFF; cdr3_nt: TGTGCCAGCAGAAAACTCGAGGGGACAGGGGGCTTTGTAAGGGGAGCTTTCTTT; d_call: TRBD1; j_call: TRBJ1-1; v_call: TRBV7-2; clone_size: NA
cdr3_aa: CATSDPGVKPTDTQYF; cdr3_nt: TGTGCCACCAGTGATCCAGGGGTAAAGCCCACAGATACGCAGTATTTT; d_call: NA; j_call: TRBJ2-3; v_call: TRBV24-1; clone_size: NA
cdr3_aa: CASSHVRDRRNTGELFF; cdr3_nt: TGCGCCAGCAGTCACGTAAGGGACAGGAGGAACACCGGGGAGCTGTTTTTT; d_call: TRBD1; j_call: TRBJ2-2; v_call: TRBV5-1; clone_size: NA
cdr3_aa: CASRSPTGGNSPLHF; cdr3_nt: TGTGCCAGCAGATCCCCGACAGGGGGAAATTCACCCCTCCACTTT; d_call: TRBD1; j_call: TRBJ1-6; v_call: TRBV28; clone_size: few
cdr3_aa: CASSLRQRDTEAFF; cdr3_nt: TGTGCCAGCAGCCTACGACAGCGAGACACTGAAGCTTTCTTT; d_call: NA; j_call: TRBJ1-1; v_call: TRBV28; clone_size: NA
cdr3_aa: CASKKQNLAGGSTDTQYF; cdr3_nt: TGTGCCAGCAAAAAACAGAACCTTGCGGGGGGTAGCACAGATACGCAGTATTTT; d_call: TRBD2; j_call: TRBJ2-3; v_call: TRBV3-1/TRBV3-2; clone_size: NA
cdr3_aa: CASSQDATGDGYTF; cdr3_nt: TGTGCCAGCAGCCAAGATGCGACAGGGGATGGCTACACCTTC; d_call: TRBD1; j_call: TRBJ1-2; v_call: TRBV3-1/TRBV3-2; clone_size: NA
cdr3_aa: CASSLLDFLSSYNEQFF; cdr3_nt: TGTGCCAGCAGCCTCTTGGACTTTCTAAGCTCCTACAATGAGCAGTTCTTC; d_call: NA; j_call: TRBJ2-1; v_call: TRBV2; clone_size: NA
cdr3_aa: CASSDGTSGSTDTQYF; cdr3_nt: TGTGCCAGCAGCGACGGGACTAGCGGAAGCACAGATACGCAGTATTTT; d_call: TRBD2; j_call: TRBJ2-3; v_call: TRBV2; clone_size: NA
cdr3_aa: CASSYTGNYGYTF; cdr3_nt: TGTGCCAGCAGCTATACAGGAAACTATGGCTACACCTTC; d_call: NA; j_call: TRBJ1-2; v_call: TRBV7-9; clone_size: NA